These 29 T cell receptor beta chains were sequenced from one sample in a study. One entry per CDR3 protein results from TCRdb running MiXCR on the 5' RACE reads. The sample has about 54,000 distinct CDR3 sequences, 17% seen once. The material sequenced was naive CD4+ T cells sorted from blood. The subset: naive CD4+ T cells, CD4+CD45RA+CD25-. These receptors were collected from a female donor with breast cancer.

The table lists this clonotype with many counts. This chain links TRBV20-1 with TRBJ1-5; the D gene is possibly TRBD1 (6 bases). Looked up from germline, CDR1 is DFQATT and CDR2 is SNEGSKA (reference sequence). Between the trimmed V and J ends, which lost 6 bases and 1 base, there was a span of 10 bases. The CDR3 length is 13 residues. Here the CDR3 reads CSASGHSNQPQHF. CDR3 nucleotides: TGCAGTGCGTCGGGACACAGCAATCAGCCCCAGCATTTT.

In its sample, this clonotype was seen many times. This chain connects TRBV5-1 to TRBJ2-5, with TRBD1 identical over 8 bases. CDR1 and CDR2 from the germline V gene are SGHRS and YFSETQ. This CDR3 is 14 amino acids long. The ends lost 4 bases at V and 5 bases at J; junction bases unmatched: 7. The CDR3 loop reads CASSNQGARETQYF. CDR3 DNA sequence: TGCGCCAGCAGCAACCAGGGGGCGCGGGAGACCCAGTACTTC.

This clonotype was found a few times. Here the CDR3 DNA reads TGTGCCAGCAGCCCCGGGGGGTGGAACACTGAAGCTTTCTTT. It codes for CASSPGGWNTEAFF. The rearrangement uses TRBV3-1 and TRBJ1-1; D is possibly TRBD1 (5 bases). This CDR3 has 14 amino acids. Per germline, CDR1 LGHDT and CDR2 YNNKEL (reference sequence). V was cut by 4 bases and J by 1 base, with 10 bases left in between.

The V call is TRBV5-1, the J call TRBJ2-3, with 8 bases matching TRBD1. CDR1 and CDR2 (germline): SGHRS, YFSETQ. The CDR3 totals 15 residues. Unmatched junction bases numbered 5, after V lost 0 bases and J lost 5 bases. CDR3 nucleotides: TGCGCCAGCAGCTTGGGACCGGACAGGGAAGATACGCAGTATTTT. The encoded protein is CASSLGPDREDTQYF.

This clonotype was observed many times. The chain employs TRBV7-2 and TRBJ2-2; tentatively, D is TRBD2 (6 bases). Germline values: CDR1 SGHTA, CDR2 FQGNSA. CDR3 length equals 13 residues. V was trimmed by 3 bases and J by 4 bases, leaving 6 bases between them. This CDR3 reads CASSFGGTGELFF. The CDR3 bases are TGTGCCAGCAGCTTCGGGGGCACCGGGGAGCTGTTTTTT.

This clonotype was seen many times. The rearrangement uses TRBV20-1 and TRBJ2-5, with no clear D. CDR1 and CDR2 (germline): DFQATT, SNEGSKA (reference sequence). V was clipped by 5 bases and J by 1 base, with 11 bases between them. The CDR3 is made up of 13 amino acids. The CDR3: CSALASVQETQYF. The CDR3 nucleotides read TGCAGTGCTCTCGCGTCGGTCCAAGAGACCCAGTACTTC.

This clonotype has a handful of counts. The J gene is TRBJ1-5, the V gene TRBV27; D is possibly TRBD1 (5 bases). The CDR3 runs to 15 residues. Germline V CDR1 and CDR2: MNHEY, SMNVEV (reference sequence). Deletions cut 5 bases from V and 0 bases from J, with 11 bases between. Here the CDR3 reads CASSPRGYSNQPQHF. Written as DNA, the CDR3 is TGTGCCAGCAGTCCCCGGGGCTATAGCAATCAGCCCCAGCATTTT.

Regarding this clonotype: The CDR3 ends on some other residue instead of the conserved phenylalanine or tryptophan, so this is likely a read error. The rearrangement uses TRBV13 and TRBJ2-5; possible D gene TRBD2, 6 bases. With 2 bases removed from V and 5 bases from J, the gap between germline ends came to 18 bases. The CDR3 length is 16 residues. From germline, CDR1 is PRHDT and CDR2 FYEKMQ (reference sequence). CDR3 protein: CASSLTGGDRLETQYS. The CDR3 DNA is TGTGCCAGCAGCTTAACGGGCGGGGATAGATTGGAGACCCAGTACTCC.

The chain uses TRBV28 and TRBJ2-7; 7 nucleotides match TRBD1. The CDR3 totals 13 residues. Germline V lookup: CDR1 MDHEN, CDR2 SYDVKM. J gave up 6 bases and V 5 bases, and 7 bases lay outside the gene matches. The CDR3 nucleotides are TGTGCCAGCAGTGCTGGACAGGTGGGCGAGCAGTACTTC. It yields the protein CASSAGQVGEQYF.

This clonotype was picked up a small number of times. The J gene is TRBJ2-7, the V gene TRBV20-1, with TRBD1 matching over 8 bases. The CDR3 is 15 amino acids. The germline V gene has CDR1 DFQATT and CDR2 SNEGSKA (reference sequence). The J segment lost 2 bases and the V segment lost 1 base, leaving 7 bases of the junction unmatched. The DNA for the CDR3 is TGCAGTGCTAGAGGCCTGTCGGACAGGGCCTACGAGCAGTACTTC. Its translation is CSARGLSDRAYEQYF.

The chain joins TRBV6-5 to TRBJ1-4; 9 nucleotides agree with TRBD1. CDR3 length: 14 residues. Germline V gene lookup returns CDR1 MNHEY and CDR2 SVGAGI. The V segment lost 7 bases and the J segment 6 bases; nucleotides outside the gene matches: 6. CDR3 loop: CASKMGQGYEKLFF. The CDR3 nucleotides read TGTGCCAGCAAGATGGGACAGGGCTATGAAAAACTGTTTTTT.

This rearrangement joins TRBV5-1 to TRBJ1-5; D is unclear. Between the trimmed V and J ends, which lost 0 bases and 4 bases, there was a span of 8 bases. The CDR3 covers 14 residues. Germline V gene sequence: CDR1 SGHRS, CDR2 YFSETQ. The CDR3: CASSLDPRNQPQHF. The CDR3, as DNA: TGCGCCAGCAGCTTGGATCCTCGGAATCAGCCCCAGCATTTT.

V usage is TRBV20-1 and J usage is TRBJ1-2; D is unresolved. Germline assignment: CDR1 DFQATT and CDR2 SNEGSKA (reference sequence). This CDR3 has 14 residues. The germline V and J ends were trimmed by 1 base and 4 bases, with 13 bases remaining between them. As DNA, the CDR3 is TGCAGTGCTAGAGGTGTCCAGTCCCCCTATGGCTACACCTTC. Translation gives CSARGVQSPYGYTF.

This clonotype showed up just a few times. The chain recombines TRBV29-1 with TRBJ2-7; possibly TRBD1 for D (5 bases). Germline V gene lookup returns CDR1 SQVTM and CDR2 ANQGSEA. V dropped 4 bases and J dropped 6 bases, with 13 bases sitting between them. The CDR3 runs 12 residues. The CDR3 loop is CSVASRQGEQYF. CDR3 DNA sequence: TGCAGCGTTGCCAGCCGTCAGGGCGAGCAGTACTTC.

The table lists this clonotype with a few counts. The CDR3 protein is CASTHGDRNQPQHF. DNA of the CDR3: TGTGCCAGCACCCATGGGGACAGGAATCAGCCCCAGCATTTT. V is TRBV28 and J is TRBJ1-5, with 8 positions matching TRBD1. Germline CDR1 and CDR2: MDHEN and SYDVKM. The CDR3 extends over 14 amino acids. V dropped 7 bases and J dropped 4; count of bases not matched to a gene: 6.

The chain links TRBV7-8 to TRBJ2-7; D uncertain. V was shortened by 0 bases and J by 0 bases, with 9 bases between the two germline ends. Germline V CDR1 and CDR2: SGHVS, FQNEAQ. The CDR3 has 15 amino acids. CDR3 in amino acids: CASSLALSASYEQYF. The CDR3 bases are TGTGCCAGCAGCTTAGCGCTAAGCGCCTCCTACGAGCAGTACTTC. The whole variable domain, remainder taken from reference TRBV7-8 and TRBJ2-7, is GAGVSQSPRYKVAKRGQDVALRCDPISGHVSLFWYQQALGQGPEFLTYFQNEAQLDKSGLPSDRFFAERPEGSVSTLKIQRTQQEDSAVYLCASSLALSASYEQYFGPGTRLTVT.

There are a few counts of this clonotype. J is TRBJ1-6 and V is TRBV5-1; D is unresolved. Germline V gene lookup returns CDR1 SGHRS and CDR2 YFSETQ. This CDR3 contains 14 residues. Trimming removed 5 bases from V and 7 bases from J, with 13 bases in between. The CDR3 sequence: CASRVEVANSPLHF. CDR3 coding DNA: TGCGCCAGCAGGGTCGAGGTCGCCAATTCACCCCTCCACTTT.

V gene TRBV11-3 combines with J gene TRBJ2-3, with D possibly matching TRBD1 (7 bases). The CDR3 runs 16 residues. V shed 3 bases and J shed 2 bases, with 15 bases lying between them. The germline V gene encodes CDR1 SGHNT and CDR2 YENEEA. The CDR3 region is CASSFGGQRPTDTQYF. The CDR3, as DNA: TGTGCCAGCAGCTTCGGGGGACAGAGACCCACAGATACGCAGTATTTT.

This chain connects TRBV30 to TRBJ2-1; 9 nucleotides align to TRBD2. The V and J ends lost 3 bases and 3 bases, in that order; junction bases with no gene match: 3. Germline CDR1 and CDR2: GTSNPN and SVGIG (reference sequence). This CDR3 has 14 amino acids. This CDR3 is CAWRASGNYNEQFF. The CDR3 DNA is TGTGCCTGGAGGGCTAGCGGGAACTACAATGAGCAGTTCTTC.

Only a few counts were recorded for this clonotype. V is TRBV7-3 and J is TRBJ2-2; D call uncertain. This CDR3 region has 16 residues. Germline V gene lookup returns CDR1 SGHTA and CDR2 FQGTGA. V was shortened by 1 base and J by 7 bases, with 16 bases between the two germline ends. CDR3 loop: CASSLNPALDRGELFF. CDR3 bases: TGTGCCAGCAGCTTAAACCCCGCCCTAGATCGCGGGGAGCTGTTTTTT.

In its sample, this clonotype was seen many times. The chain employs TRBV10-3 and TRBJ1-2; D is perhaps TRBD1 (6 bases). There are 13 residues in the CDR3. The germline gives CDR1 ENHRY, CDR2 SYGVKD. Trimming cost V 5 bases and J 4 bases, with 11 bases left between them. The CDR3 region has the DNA TGTGCCATCAGTCAGGGGATGGGCTATGGCTACACCTTC. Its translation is CAISQGMGYGYTF.

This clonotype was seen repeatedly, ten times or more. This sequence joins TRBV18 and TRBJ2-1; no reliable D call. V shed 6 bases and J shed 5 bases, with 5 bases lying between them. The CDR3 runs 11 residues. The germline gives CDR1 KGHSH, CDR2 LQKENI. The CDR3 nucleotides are TGTGCCAGCTCCCGTGACAATGAGCAGTTCTTC. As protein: CASSRDNEQFF. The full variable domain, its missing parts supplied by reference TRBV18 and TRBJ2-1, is NAGVMQNPRHLVRRRGQEARLRCSPMKGHSHVYWYRQLPEEGLKFMVYLQKENIIDESGMPKERFSAEFPKEGPSILRIQQVVRGDSAAYFCASSRDNEQFFGPGTRLTVL.

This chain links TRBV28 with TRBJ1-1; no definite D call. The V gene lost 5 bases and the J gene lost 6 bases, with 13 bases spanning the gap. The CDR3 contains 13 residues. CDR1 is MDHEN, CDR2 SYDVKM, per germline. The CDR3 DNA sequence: TGTGCCAGCAGTGCCCCCTGGGAGGCTGAAGCTTTCTTT. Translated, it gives CASSAPWEAEAFF. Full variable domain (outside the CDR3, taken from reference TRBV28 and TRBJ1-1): DVKVTQSSRYLVKRTGEKVFLECVQDMDHENMFWYRQDPGLGLRLIYFSYDVKMKEKGDIPEGYSVSREKKERFSLILESASTNQTSMYLCASSAPWEAEAFFGQGTRLTVV.

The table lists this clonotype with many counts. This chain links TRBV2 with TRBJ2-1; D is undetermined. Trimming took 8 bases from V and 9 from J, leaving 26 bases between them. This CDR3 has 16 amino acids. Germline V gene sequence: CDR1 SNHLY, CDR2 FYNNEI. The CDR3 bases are TGTGCCAGCTCCCTCTTGTCCGCGGCAAATGGCGGTGAGCAGTTCTTC. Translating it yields CASSLLSAANGGEQFF.

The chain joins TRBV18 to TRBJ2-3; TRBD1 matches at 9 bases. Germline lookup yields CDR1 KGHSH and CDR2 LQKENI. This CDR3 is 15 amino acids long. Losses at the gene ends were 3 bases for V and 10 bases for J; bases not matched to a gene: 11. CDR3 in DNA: TGTGCCAGCTCACCCGTCCCGGGACAGGGCGCGGCGCAGTATTTT. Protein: CASSPVPGQGAAQYF. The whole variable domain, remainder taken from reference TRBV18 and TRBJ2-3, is NAGVMQNPRHLVRRRGQEARLRCSPMKGHSHVYWYRQLPEEGLKFMVYLQKENIIDESGMPKERFSAEFPKEGPSILRIQQVVRGDSAAYFCASSPVPGQGAAQYFGPGTRLTVL.

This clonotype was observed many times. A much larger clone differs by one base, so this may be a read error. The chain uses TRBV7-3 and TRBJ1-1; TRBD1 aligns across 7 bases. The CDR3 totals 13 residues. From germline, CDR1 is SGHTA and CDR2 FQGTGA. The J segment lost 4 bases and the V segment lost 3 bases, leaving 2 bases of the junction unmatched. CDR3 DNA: TGTGCCAGCAGCTTTCAGGGGGGCACTGAAGCTTTCTTT. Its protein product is CASSFQGGTEAFF.

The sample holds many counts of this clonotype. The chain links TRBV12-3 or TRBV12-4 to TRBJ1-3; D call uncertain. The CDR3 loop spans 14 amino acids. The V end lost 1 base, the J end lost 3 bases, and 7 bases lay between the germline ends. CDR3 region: CASSLGPSGNTIYF. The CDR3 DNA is TGTGCCAGCAGTTTAGGGCCTAGTGGAAACACCATATATTTT.

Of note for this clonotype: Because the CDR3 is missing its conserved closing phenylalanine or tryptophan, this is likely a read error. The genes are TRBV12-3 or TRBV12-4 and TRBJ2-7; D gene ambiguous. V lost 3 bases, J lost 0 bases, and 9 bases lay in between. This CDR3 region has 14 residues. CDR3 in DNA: TGTGCCAGCAGTTTGTTGGGTCCCTCCTACGAGCAGTACCTC. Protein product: CASSLLGPSYEQYL.

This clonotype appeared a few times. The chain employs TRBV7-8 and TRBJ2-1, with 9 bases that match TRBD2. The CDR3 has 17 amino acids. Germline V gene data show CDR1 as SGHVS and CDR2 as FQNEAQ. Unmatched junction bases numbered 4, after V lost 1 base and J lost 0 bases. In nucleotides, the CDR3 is TGTGCCAGCAGCTTAGTGGCACTAGCGGGCTCCTACAATGAGCAGTTCTTC. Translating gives CASSLVALAGSYNEQFF.